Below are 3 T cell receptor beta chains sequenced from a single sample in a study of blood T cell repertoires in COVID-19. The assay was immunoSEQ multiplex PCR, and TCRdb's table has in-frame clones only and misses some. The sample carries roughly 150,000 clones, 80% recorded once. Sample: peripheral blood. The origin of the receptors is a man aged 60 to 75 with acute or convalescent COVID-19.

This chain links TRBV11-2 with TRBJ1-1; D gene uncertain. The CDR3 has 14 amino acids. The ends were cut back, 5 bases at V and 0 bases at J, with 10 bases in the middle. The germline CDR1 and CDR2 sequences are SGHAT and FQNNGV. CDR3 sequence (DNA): TGTGCCAGCAGCCCAAGCAATTTGAACACTGAAGCTTTCTTT. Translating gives CASSPSNLNTEAFF.

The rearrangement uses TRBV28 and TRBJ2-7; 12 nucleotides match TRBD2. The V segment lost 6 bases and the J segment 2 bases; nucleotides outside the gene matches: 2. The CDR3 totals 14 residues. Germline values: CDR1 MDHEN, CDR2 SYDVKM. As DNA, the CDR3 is TGTGCCAGCAGGAGGACTAGCGGGACCTACGAGCAGTACTTC. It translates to CASRRTSGTYEQYF.

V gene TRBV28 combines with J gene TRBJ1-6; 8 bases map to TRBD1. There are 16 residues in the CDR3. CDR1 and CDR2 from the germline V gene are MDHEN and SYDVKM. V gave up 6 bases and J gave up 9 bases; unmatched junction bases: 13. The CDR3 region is CASSNGRQGSPSPLHF. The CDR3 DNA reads TGTGCCAGCAGCAACGGGAGACAGGGGAGTCCTTCACCCCTCCACTTT.